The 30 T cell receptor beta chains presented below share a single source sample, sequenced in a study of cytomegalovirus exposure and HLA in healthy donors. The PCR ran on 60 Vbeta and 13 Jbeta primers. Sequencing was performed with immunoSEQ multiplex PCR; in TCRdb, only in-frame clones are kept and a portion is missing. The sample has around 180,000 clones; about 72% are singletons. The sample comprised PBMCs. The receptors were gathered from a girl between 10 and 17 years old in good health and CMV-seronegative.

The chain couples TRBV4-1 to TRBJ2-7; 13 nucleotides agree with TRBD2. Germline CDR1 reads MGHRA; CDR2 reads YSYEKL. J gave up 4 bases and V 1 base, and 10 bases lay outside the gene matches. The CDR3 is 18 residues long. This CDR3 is CASSQGGTSGAAGYEQYF. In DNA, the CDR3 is TGCGCCAGCAGCCAAGGCGGGACTAGCGGGGCCGCCGGATACGAGCAGTACTTC.

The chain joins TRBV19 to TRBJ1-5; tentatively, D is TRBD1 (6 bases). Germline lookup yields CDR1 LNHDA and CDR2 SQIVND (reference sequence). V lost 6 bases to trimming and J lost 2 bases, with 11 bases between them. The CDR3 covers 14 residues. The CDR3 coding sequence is TGTGCCAGTAGCCCGCCAGGGGGCAATCAGCCCCAGCATTTT. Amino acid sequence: CASSPPGGNQPQHF.

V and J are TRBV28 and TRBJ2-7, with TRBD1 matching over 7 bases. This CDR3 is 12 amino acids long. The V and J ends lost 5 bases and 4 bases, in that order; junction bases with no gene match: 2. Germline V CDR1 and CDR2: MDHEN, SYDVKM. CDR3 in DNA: TGTGCCAGCAGTCCACAGGGGTACGAGCAGTACTTC. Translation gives CASSPQGYEQYF.

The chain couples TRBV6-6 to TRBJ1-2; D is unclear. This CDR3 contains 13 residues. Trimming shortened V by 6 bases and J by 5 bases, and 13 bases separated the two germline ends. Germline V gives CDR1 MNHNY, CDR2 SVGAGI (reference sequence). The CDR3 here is CASSPTDLYGYTF. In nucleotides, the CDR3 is TGTGCCAGCAGCCCTACAGATCTTTATGGCTACACCTTC.

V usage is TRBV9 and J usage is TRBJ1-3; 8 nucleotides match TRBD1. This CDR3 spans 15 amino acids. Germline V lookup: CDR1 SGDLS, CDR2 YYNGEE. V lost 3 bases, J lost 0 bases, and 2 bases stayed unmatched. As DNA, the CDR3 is TGTGCCAGCAGCGGGGACAGGACCTCTGGAAACACCATATATTTT. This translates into CASSGDRTSGNTIYF.

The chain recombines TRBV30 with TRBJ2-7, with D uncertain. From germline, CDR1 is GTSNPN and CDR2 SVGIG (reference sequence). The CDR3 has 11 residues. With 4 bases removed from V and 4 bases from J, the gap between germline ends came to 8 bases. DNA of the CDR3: TGTGCCTGGAATCACGGGTACGAGCAGTACTTC. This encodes CAWNHGYEQYF.

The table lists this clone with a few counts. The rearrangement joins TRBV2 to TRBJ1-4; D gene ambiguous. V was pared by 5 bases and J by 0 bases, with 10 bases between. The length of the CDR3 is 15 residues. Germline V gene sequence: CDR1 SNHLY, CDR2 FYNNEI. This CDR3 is CASSIILATNEKLFF. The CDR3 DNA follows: TGTGCCAGCAGTATTATACTTGCAACTAATGAAAAACTGTTTTTT. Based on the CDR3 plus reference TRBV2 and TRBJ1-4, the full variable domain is EPEVTQTPSHQVTQMGQEVILRCVPISNHLYFYWYRQILGQKVEFLVSFYNNEISEKSEIFDDQFSVERPDGSNFTLKIRSTKLEDSAMYFCASSIILATNEKLFFGSGTQLSVL.

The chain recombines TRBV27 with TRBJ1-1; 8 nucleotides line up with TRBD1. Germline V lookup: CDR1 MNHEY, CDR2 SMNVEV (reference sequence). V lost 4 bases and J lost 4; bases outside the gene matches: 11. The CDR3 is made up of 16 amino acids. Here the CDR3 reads CASSSGTQGASTEAFF. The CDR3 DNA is TGTGCCAGCAGTTCAGGCACCCAGGGGGCAAGCACTGAAGCTTTCTTT.

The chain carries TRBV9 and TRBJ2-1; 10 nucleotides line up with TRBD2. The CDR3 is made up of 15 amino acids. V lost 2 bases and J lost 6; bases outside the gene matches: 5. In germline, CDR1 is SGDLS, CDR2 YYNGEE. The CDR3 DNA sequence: TGTGCCAGCAGCGTGCCCGGGACTAGCGTCAATGAGCAGTTCTTC. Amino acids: CASSVPGTSVNEQFF.

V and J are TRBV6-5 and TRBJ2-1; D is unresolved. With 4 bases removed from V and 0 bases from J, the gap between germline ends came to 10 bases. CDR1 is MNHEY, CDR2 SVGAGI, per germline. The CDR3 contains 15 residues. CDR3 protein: CASSSGVGSYNEQFF. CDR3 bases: TGTGCCAGCAGTTCAGGTGTCGGCTCCTACAATGAGCAGTTCTTC.

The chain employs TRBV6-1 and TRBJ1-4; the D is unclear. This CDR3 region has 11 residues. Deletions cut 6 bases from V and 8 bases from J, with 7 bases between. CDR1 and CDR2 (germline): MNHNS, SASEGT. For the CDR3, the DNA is TGTGCCAGCAGGAACAGCGAAAAACTGTTTTTT. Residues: CASRNSEKLFF.

CDR3 sequence: CASSERGTGPHNEQFF. The DNA for the CDR3 is TGTGCCAGCAGTGAGCGCGGGACAGGCCCACACAATGAGCAGTTCTTC. V and J are TRBV2 and TRBJ2-1; 8 nucleotides match TRBD1. The V segment lost 3 bases and the J segment 5 bases; nucleotides outside the gene matches: 9. The CDR3 covers 16 residues. Germline V gene sequence: CDR1 SNHLY, CDR2 FYNNEI.

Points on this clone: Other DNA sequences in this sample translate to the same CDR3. CDR3 sequence (DNA): TGTGCCAGCAGTTTCATGGGAGGAACTGAAGCTTTCTTT. It yields the protein CASSFMGGTEAFF. The gene calls are TRBV27 and TRBJ1-1; no reliable D call. V dropped 3 bases and J dropped 5 bases, with 10 bases sitting between them. Looked up from germline, CDR1 is MNHEY and CDR2 is SMNVEV (reference sequence). This CDR3 has 13 amino acids.

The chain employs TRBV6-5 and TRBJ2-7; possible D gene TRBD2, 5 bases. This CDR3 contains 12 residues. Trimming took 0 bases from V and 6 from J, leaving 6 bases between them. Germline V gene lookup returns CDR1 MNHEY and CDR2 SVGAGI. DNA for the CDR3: TGTGCCAGCAGTTACTCTCGGGGCGAGCAGTACTTC. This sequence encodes CASSYSRGEQYF.

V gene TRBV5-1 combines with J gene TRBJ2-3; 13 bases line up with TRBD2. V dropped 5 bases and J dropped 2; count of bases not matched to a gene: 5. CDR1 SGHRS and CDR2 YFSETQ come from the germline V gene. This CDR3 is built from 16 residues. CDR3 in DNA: TGCGCCAGCAGAATCGGACTAGCGGGGGACACAGATACGCAGTATTTT. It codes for CASRIGLAGDTDTQYF. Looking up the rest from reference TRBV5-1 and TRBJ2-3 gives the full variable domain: KAGVTQTPRYLIKTRGQQVTLSCSPISGHRSVSWYQQTPGQGLQFLFEYFSETQRNKGNFPGRFSGRQFSNSRSEMNVSTLELGDSALYLCASRIGLAGDTDTQYFGPGTRLTVL.

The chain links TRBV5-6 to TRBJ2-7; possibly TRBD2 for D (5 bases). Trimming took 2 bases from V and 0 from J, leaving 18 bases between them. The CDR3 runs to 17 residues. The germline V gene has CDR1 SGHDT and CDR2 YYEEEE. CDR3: CASSFYHIRGSSYEQYF. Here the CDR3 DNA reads TGTGCCAGCAGCTTCTATCACATCCGGGGAAGCTCCTACGAGCAGTACTTC.

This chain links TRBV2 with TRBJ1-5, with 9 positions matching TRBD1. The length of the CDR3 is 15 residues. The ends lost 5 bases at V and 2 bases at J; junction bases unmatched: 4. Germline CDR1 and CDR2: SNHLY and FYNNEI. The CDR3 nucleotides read TGTGCCAGCAGTCGGACAGGGGTCGGCAATCAGCCCCAGCATTTT. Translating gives CASSRTGVGNQPQHF.

The CDR3 DNA is TGTGCCAGTAGTATGAAACACAATCAGCCCCAGCATTTT. As protein: CASSMKHNQPQHF. This chain uses TRBV19 with TRBJ1-5; D remains ambiguous. Germline V gene sequence: CDR1 LNHDA, CDR2 SQIVND (reference sequence). The CDR3 consists of 13 residues. The germline V and J ends were trimmed by 3 bases and 3 bases, with 6 bases remaining between them.

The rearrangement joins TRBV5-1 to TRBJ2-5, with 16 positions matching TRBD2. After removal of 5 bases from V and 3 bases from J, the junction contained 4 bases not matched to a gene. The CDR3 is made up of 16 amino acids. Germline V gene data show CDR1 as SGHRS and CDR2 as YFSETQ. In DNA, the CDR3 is TGCGCCAGCAGTTTAGGGACTAGCGGGGGGGAAGAGACCCAGTACTTC. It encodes CASSLGTSGGEETQYF. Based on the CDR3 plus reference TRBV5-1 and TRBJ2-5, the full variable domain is KAGVTQTPRYLIKTRGQQVTLSCSPISGHRSVSWYQQTPGQGLQFLFEYFSETQRNKGNFPGRFSGRQFSNSRSEMNVSTLELGDSALYLCASSLGTSGGEETQYFGPGTRLLVL.

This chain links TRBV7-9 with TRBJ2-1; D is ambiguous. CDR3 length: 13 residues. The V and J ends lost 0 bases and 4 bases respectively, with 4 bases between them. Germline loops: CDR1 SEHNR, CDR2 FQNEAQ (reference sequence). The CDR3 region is CASSLAPYNEQFF. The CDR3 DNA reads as TGTGCCAGCAGCTTAGCCCCGTACAATGAGCAGTTCTTC.

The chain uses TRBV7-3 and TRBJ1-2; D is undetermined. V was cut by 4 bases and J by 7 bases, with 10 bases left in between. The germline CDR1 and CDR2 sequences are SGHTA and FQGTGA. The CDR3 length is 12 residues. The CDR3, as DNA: TGTGCCAGCAGCTCCCGGGAGGGTGGCTACACCTTC. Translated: CASSSREGGYTF.

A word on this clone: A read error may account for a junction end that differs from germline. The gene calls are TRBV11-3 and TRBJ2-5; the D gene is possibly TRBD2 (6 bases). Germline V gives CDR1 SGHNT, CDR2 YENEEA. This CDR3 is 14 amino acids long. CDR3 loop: CASSLDGTQGTQYF. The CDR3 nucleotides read TGTGCCAGCAGCTTAGACGGGACTCAAGGGACCCAGTACTTC.

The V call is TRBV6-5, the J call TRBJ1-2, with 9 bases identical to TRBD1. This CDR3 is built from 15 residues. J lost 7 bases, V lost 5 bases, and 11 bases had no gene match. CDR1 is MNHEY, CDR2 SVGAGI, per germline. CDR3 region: CASSLLIRGQGGYTF. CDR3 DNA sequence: TGTGCCAGCAGTCTCCTTATTAGGGGACAGGGTGGCTACACCTTC.

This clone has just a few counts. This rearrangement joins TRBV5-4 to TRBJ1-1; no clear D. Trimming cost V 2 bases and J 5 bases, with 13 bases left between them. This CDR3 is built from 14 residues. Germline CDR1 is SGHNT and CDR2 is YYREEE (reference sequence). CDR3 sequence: CASSFSWMETEAFF. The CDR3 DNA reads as TGTGCCAGCAGCTTCAGCTGGATGGAGACTGAAGCTTTCTTT.

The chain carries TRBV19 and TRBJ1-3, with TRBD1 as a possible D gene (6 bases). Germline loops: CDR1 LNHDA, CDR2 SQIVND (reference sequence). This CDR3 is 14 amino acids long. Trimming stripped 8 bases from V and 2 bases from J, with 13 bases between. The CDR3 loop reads CASDPGVPGNTIYF. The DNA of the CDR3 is TGTGCCAGTGATCCAGGGGTCCCTGGAAACACCATATATTTT. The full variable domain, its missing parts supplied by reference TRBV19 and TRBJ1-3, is DGGITQSPKYLFRKEGQNVTLSCEQNLNHDAMYWYRQDPGQGLRLIYYSQIVNDFQKGDIAEGYSVSREKKESFPLTVTSAQKNPTAFYLCASDPGVPGNTIYFGEGSWLTVV.

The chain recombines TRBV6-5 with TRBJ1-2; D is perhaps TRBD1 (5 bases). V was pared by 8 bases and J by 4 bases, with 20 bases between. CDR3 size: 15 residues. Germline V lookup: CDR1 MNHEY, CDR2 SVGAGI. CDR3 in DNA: TGTGCCAGCGGAAAAGTGGGCAGGGAAGGCTATGGCTACACCTTC. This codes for CASGKVGREGYGYTF.

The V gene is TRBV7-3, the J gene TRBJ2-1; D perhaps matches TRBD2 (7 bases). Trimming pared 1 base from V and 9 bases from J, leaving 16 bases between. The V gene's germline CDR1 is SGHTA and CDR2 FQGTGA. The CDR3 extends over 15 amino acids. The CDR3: CASSLSWGGLGEQFF. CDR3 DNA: TGTGCCAGCAGCTTAAGTTGGGGGGGCCTCGGTGAGCAGTTCTTC.

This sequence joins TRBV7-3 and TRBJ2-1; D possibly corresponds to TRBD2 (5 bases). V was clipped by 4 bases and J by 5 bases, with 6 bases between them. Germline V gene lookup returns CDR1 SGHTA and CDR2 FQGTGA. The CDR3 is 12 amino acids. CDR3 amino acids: CASSSGDNEQFF. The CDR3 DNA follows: TGTGCCAGCAGCTCCGGGGACAATGAGCAGTTCTTC.

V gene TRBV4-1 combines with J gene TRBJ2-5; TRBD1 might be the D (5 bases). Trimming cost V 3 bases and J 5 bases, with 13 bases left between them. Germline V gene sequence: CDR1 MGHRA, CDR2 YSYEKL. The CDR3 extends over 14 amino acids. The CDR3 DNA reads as TGCGCCAGCAGCCAGGTCGACAGTGGGGAGACCCAGTACTTC. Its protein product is CASSQVDSGETQYF.

CDR3 loop: CASSYPSGTGEFF. The CDR3 nucleotides read TGCGCCAGCAGCTACCCCTCCGGGACGGGGGAGTTCTTC. V is TRBV5-1 and J is TRBJ2-1, with D possibly TRBD2 on 6 matching bases. Germline-derived CDR1 and CDR2 are SGHRS and YFSETQ. The CDR3 loop spans 13 amino acids. Trimming took 3 bases from V and 14 from J, leaving 18 bases between them.